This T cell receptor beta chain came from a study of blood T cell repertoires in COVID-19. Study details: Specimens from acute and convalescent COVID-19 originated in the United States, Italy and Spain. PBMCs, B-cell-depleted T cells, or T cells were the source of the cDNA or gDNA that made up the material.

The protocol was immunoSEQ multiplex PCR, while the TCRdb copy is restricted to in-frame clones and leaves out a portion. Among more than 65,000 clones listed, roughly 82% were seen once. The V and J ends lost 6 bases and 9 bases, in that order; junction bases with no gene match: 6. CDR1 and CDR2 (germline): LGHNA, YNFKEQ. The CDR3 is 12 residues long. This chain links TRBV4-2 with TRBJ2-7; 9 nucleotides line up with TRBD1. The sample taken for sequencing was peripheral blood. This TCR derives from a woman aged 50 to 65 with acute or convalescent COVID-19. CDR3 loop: CASSPGTGRQYF. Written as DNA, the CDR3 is TGTGCCAGCAGTCCCGGGACAGGGAGGCAGTACTTC.